Following are 13 T cell receptor beta chains from one sample sequenced in a study of blood T cell repertoires in COVID-19. Data came from immunoSEQ multiplex PCR; TCRdb stores just in-frame clones and leaves some out. Counted here are over 85,000 clones, more than 80% occurring once; the ten biggest clones make up 4.5%. The specimen was peripheral blood. These receptor sequences come from a human donor in a cohort sampled during active COVID-19.

The rearrangement joins TRBV9 to TRBJ2-1, with 7 bases lining up with TRBD1. The V segment lost 3 bases and the J segment 2 bases; nucleotides outside the gene matches: 8. Germline CDR1 and CDR2: SGDLS and YYNGEE. This CDR3 spans 16 amino acids. CDR3 DNA sequence: TGTGCCAGCAGCGGTACAACAGGGGTAACCTACAATGAGCAGTTCTTC. This codes for CASSGTTGVTYNEQFF.

This clone has just one count. V and J are TRBV2 and TRBJ2-1, with D possibly being TRBD1 (5 bases). The CDR3 runs 13 residues. With 6 bases removed from V and 3 bases from J, the gap between germline ends came to 9 bases. From germline, CDR1 is SNHLY and CDR2 FYNNEI. The CDR3 coding sequence is TGTGCCAGCAGGGGCCAGGGCTACAATGAGCAGTTCTTC. Amino acid sequence: CASRGQGYNEQFF.

The J gene is TRBJ2-3, the V gene TRBV5-1; D gene ambiguous. Looked up from germline, CDR1 is SGHRS and CDR2 is YFSETQ. V was trimmed by 4 bases and J by 6 bases, leaving 9 bases between them. The CDR3 spans 12 residues. The CDR3 DNA reads as TGCGCCAGCAGCAGCCTGAGGGATACGCAGTATTTT. Translation gives CASSSLRDTQYF.

The genes are TRBV11-1 and TRBJ2-2, with 8 bases lining up with TRBD1. This CDR3 spans 15 amino acids. Trimming cost V 9 bases and J 0 bases; bases outside gene matches: 6. Germline CDR1 is SGHAT and CDR2 is FQDESV (reference sequence). The chain's CDR3 is CASLRTGSNTGELFF. The CDR3 nucleotides are TGTGCCAGTCTGCGGACAGGGTCGAACACCGGGGAGCTGTTTTTT.

CDR3 amino acids: CASSPNAGQGARGELFF. CDR3 bases: TGTGCCAGCAGTCCCAATGCTGGACAGGGGGCGAGGGGGGAGCTGTTTTTT. This chain connects TRBV11-3 to TRBJ2-2; 11 nucleotides align to TRBD1. The ends lost 6 bases at V and 8 bases at J; junction bases unmatched: 14. The CDR3 is made up of 17 amino acids. Germline CDR1 SGHNT, CDR2 YENEEA.

The table lists this clone with a few counts. The chain is built from TRBV4-2 and TRBJ2-4; 9 nucleotides agree with TRBD2. J lost 5 bases, V lost 3 bases, and 8 bases had no gene match. The CDR3 totals 16 residues. Germline lookup yields CDR1 LGHNA and CDR2 YNFKEQ. The CDR3 DNA reads as TGTGCCAGCAGCCAGGCCGACGCTAGCGGGGAAAACATTCAGTACTTC. This gives the protein CASSQADASGENIQYF.

The chain carries TRBV5-1 and TRBJ2-5; maybe TRBD2 (7 bases). Germline V gives CDR1 SGHRS, CDR2 YFSETQ. The CDR3 contains 15 residues. With 3 bases removed from V and 2 bases from J, the gap between germline ends came to 14 bases. The CDR3 loop reads CASSWAGAEQETQYF. DNA of the CDR3: TGCGCCAGCAGCTGGGCGGGGGCCGAACAAGAGACCCAGTACTTC.

This clone was picked up a small number of times. This rearrangement joins TRBV11-2 to TRBJ2-2; unclear D gene. From germline, CDR1 is SGHAT and CDR2 FQNNGV. V was shortened by 4 bases and J by 7 bases, with 10 bases between the two germline ends. CDR3 length equals 13 residues. CDR3 residues: CASSSQLGGELFF. For the CDR3, the DNA is TGTGCCAGCAGCTCACAGTTGGGCGGGGAGCTGTTTTTT.

Only one count was recorded for this clone. V gene TRBV9 combines with J gene TRBJ1-2; D is undetermined. Between the trimmed V and J ends, which lost 3 bases and 4 bases, there was a span of 13 bases. The CDR3 consists of 14 residues. Per the germline V gene, CDR1 is SGDLS and CDR2 is YYNGEE. For the CDR3, the DNA is TGTGCCAGCAGCGCCCTGGCGGTTCCCTATGGCTACACCTTC. Translation gives CASSALAVPYGYTF.

This clone has a handful of counts. The J gene is TRBJ1-1, the V gene TRBV19; 9 bases map to TRBD1. V lost 7 bases to trimming and J lost 11 bases; unmatched junction nucleotides: 14. Germline V CDR1 and CDR2: LNHDA, SQIVND (reference sequence). CDR3 length: 14 amino acids. CDR3 bases: TGTGCCAGTACCAGGCGACAGGGGGAATGGTATGCTTTCTTT. Protein sequence: CASTRRQGEWYAFF.

The chain links TRBV7-8 to TRBJ2-7, with no clear D. The CDR3 runs 14 residues. Germline V gives CDR1 SGHVS, CDR2 FQNEAQ. V was pared by 0 bases and J by 3 bases, with 9 bases between. CDR3 in DNA: TGTGCCAGCAGCTTAGCCGGCGGAAACTACGAGCAGTACTTC. Translated: CASSLAGGNYEQYF.

This chain links TRBV9 with TRBJ2-5; TRBD2 aligns across 13 bases. The CDR3 extends over 17 amino acids. Germline CDR1 is SGDLS and CDR2 is YYNGEE. V shed 0 bases, J shed 4 bases, and the junction held 6 bases outside the gene matches. CDR3 nucleotides: TGTGCCAGCAGCGTAGGGGGACTAGCGGGGACCGGAGAGACCCAGTACTTC. Protein product: CASSVGGLAGTGETQYF.

This chain connects TRBV18 to TRBJ2-7; possibly TRBD2 for D (6 bases). The CDR3 runs to 15 residues. V was cut by 3 bases and J by 7 bases, with 19 bases left in between. Germline V lookup: CDR1 KGHSH, CDR2 LQKENI. The CDR3 nucleotides read TGTGCCAGCTCACCTTCCGGGACCGGGGGTCGGGAGCAGTACTTC. Translating gives CASSPSGTGGREQYF.